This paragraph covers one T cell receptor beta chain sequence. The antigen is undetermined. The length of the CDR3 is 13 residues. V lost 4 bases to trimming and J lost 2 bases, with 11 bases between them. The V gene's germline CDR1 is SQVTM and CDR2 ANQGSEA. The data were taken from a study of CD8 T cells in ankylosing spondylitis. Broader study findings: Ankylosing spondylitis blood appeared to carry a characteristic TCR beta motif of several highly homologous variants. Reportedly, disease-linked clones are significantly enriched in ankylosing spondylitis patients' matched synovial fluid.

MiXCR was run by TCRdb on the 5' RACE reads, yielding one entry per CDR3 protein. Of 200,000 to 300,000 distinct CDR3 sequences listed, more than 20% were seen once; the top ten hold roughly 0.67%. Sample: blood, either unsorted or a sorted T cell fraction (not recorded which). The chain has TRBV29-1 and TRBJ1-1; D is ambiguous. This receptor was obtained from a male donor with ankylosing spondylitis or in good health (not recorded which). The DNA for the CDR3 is TGCAGCGTTGCATCCGGGATCAACACTGAAGCTTTCTTT. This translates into CSVASGINTEAFF.